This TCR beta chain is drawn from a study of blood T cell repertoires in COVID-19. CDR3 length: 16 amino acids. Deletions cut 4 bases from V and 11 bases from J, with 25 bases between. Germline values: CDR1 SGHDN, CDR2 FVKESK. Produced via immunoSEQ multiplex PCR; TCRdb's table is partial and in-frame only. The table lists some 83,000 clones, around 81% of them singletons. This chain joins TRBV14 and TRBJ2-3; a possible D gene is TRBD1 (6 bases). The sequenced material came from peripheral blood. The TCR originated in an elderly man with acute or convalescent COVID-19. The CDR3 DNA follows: TGTGCCAGCAGCCCAAGGGGGAGTACAGCTACCCTCGGGCAGTATTTT. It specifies CASSPRGSTATLGQYF.